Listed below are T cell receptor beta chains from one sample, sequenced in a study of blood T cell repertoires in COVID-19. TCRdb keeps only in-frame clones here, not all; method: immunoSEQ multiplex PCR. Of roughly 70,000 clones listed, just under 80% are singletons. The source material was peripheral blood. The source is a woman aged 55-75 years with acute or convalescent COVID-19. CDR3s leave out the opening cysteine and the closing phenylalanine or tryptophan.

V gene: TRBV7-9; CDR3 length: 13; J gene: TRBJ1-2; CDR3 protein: ASSLAPGPGYGYT
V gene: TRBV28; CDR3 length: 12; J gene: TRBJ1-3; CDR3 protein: ASSLYSSGNTIY
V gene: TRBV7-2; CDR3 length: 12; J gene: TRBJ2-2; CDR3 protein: ASSLDRGTGELF
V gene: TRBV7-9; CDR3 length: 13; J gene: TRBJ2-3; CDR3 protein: ASSSTRQGANTQY
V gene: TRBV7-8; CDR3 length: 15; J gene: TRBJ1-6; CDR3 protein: ASSLRRRSSYNSPLH
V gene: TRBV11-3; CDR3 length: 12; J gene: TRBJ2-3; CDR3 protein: ASSRNAGTDTQY
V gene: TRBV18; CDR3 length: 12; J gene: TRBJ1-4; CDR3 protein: ASSPPTVNEKLF
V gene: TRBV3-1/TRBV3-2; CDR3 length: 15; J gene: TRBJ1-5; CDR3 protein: ASSQGSRASSNQPQH
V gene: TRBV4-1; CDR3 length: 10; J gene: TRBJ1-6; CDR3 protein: ASSVMQGLLH
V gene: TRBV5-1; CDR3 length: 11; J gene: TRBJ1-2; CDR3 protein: ASSSRQGDGYT
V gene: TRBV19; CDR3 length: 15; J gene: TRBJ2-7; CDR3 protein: ASSSLILRGQTYEQY
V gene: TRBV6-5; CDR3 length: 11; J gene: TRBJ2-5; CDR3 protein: ASRIQGAETQY
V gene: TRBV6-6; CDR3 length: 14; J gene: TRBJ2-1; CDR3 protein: ASMTSGGSNYNEQF
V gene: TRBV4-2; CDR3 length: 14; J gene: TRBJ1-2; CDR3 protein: ASSRVQGATDYGYT
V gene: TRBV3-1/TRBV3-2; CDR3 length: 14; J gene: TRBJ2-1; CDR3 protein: ASTRGSGGAYNEQF
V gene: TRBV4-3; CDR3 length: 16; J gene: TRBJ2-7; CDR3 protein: ASSQVSLGTTIGNEQY
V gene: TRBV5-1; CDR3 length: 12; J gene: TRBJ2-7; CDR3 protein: ASSFGGGNNEQY
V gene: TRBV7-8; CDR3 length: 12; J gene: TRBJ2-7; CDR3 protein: ASSRGTGTYEQY
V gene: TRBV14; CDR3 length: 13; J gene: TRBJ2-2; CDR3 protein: ASSQPGLTVGELF
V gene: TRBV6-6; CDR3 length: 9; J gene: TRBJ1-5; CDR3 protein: ASSQNQPQH
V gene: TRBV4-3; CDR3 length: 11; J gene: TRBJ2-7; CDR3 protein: ASSYGGNYEQY
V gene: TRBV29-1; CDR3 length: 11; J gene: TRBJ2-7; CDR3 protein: SVEGGPYYEQY
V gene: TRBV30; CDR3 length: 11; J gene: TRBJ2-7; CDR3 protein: AWSAGGKGEQY
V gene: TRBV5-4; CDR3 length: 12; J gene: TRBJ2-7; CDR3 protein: ASSRAGTEIKQY